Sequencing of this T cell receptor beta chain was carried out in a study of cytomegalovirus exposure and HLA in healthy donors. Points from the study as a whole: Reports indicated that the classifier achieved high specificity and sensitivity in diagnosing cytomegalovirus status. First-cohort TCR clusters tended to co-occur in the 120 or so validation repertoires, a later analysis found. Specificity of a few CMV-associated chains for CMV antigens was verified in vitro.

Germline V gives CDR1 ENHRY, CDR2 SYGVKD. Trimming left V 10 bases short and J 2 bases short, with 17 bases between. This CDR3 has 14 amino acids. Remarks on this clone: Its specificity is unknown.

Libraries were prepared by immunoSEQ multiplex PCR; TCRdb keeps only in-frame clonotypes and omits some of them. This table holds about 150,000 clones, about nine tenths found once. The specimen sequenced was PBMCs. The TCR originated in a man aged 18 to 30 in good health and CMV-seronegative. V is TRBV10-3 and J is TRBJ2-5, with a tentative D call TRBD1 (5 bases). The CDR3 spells CASLAGQGQETQYF. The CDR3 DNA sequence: TGTGCCAGTCTCGCAGGGCAGGGACAAGAGACCCAGTACTTC.